The source of this T cell receptor beta chain is a study of cytotoxic CD8 clonotypes in ibrutinib-treated CLL. Across the whole study: Partial response was seen in approximately 24 patients and complete response in 2; after median roughly 6 years, around 15 stayed remitted, about 12 progressed. The taking of response samples occurred after a median about eleven months of treatment, with a range of 6 to 36.

Study-wide points: Exceeding age-matched healthy donors, baseline clonality also tracked the counts of circulating CD8+ T cells.

Sequenced by immunoSEQ multiplex PCR; TCRdb stores in-frame clones only, minus some. Here the sample spans about 140,000 clones, around 82% being singletons. Of note for this clone: Its antigen is still unknown.

Germline-derived CDR1 and CDR2 are SGHNT and YYREEE (reference sequence). V was shortened by 3 bases and J by 7 bases, with 20 bases between the two germline ends. The CDR3 covers 15 residues. Cryopreserved PBMCs yielded around 2.1 micrograms of genomic DNA for TCR beta libraries. The receptor comes from a human donor with chronic lymphocytic leukemia. Sequenced material: PBMCs, taken after 36 months of ibrutinib treatment. V gene TRBV5-4 combines with J gene TRBJ2-7, with D perhaps being TRBD1 or TRBD2 (5 bases each). CDR3 amino acids: CASSSSGQPWGEQYF. CDR3 in DNA: TGTGCCAGCAGCTCGTCGGGCCAGCCTTGGGGGGAGCAGTACTTC.